One sample yielded the 23 T cell receptor beta chains listed below, sequenced in a study of T cells in women clearing cervical HPV infection. The data were produced by immunoSEQ multiplex PCR, yet TCRdb's version contains in-frame clones alone and is incomplete. Found here are 30,000 to 35,000 clones; the top ten clones hold roughly 4.2%. The sample comprised blood buffy coat. The receptors come from a woman between 18 and 70 years old with a cervical HPV16 infection that either progressed to CIN3+ or cleared (not recorded which).

On this clone itself: The read gets to within 3 residues of the CDR3 end, and the germline J gene fills in the rest. The chain employs TRBV19 and TRBJ1-6; 8 bases are a match to TRBD1. CDR1 and CDR2 from the germline V gene are LNHDA and SQIVND (reference sequence). This CDR3 spans 16 amino acids. V shed 5 bases and J 4 bases; nucleotides not matched to a gene: 7. CDR3 bases read: TGTGCCAGTAGTTCACTACAGGGGGGATATAATTCACCC. Protein product: CASSSLQGGYNSP. The CDR3 in full is CASSSLQGGYNSPLHF.

Concerning this clone: Sequencing ends 3 residues short of the CDR3 end; the germline J gene provides the rest. This chain connects TRBV29-1 to TRBJ1-4; maybe TRBD1 (5 bases). Trimming took off 6 bases at V and 3 bases at J, with 11 bases between the two ends. Per the germline V gene, CDR1 is SQVTM and CDR2 is ANQGSEA. The CDR3 covers 13 residues. The CDR3 sequence is CSVGGRANEKLFF. The CDR3 bases that were read are TGCAGCGTGGGGGGGAGGGCTAATGAAAAA.

Worth noting for this clone: The junction departs from the called germline gene at one end, perhaps through a read error. Read coverage stops 3 residues before the CDR3 terminus; the germline J gene supplies the remainder. The chain recombines TRBV7-7 with TRBJ2-1; 12 positions agree with TRBD2. CDR1 and CDR2 (germline): SSHAT, FNYEAQ (reference sequence). The CDR3 contains 15 residues. The part of the CDR3 DNA that was read is TGTGCTAGCAGCCGCGGGACTAGCGGGTCATTTGAG. Protein: CASSRGTSGSFE. The entire CDR3 sequence reads CASSRGTSGSFEQFF. Complete variable domain (other parts from reference TRBV7-7 and TRBJ2-1): GAGVSQSPRYKVTKRGQDVTLRCDPISSHATLYWYQQALGQGPEFLTYFNYEAQPDKSGLPSDRFSAERPEGSISTLTIQRTEQRDSAMYRCASSRGTSGSFEQFFGPGTRLTVL.

Concerning this clone itself: The read terminates 3 residues ahead of where the CDR3 ends, so the germline J gene completes it. The chain has TRBV23-1 and TRBJ1-3, with D tentatively TRBD1 (6 bases). Being an ORF, TRBV23-1 has a function that is uncertain. V lost 3 bases and J lost 3, with 15 bases in between. The CDR3 loop spans 16 amino acids. CDR3 DNA, as far as it was read: TGCGCCAGCAGTCATTTACGAGGGGGTATTGGAAACACC. This encodes CASSHLRGGIGNT. The CDR3, in full, reads CASSHLRGGIGNTIYF.

Regarding this clone: The read comes to an end 3 residues before the CDR3 does, leaving the germline J gene to fill in the end. V usage is TRBV18 and J usage is TRBJ1-2; D ambiguous. The germline CDR1 and CDR2 sequences are KGHSH and LQKENI. The CDR3 length is 16 residues. V was shortened by 1 base and J by 6 bases, with 18 bases between the two germline ends. The CDR3 bases that were read are TGTGCCAGCTCACCACTCACAATGCGGGCTGGAAATGGC. This codes for CASSPLTMRAGNG. The complete CDR3 protein is CASSPLTMRAGNGYTF.

By frequency, this clone is medium-sized. The CDR3 end lies 3 residues beyond the end of the read and is filled in from the germline J gene. This chain uses TRBV2 with TRBJ2-3; 9 nucleotides align to TRBD2. The V segment lost 7 bases and the J segment 7 bases; nucleotides outside the gene matches: 9. Germline values: CDR1 SNHLY, CDR2 FYNNEI. The CDR3 spans 14 residues. The CDR3 DNA, read in part, is TGTGCCAGCACATTGAGTAGCGGGGGAAATACG. Translating gives CASTLSSGGNT. The whole CDR3 sequence is CASTLSSGGNTQYF.

Frequency places this clone as medium-sized. The read falls 3 residues short of the CDR3 end, and the missing part is taken from the germline J gene. The gene calls are TRBV20-1 and TRBJ1-1, with 10 bases that match TRBD1. The J segment lost 3 bases and the V segment lost 0 bases, leaving 7 bases of the junction unmatched. The CDR3 spans 16 residues. Germline V gene sequence: CDR1 DFQATT, CDR2 SNEGSKA (reference sequence). CDR3 DNA, as far as it was read: TGCAGTGCTAGAGATCAGACAGGGGGCGCCCACACTGAA. It specifies CSARDQTGGAHTE. From start to end, the CDR3 is CSARDQTGGAHTEAFF.

A remark on this clone: The read is 3 residues too short to cover the CDR3 end, so that end is filled in from the germline J gene. This chain uses TRBV14 with TRBJ2-7; 7 bases map to TRBD1. CDR1 and CDR2 (germline): SGHDN, FVKESK. J gave up 6 bases and V 2 bases, and 19 bases lay outside the gene matches. There are 18 residues in the CDR3. The CDR3: CASSQSRDSIWIQTEQYF. The sequenced part of the CDR3 DNA is TGTGCCAGCAGCCAATCCCGGGACAGCATTTGGATCCAAACCGAG.

Remarks on this clone: The CDR3 is cut off 3 residues early in the read; its end comes from the germline J gene. This rearrangement joins TRBV4-2 to TRBJ2-7, with 10 nucleotides matching TRBD2. V lost 4 bases and J lost 3; bases outside the gene matches: 9. This CDR3 has 16 amino acids. The V gene's germline CDR1 is LGHNA and CDR2 YNFKEQ. The CDR3: CASSRRLAGEDYEQYF. The covered CDR3 bases are TGTGCCAGCAGCCGCAGACTAGCGGGCGAGGACTACGAG.

A word on this clone: The CDR3 end is not reached by the read, which stops 3 residues before it; the germline J gene fills it in. This chain uses TRBV7-2 with TRBJ1-1; D remains unclear. The CDR3 has 14 amino acids. Germline V gene sequence: CDR1 SGHTA, CDR2 FQGNSA. V lost 5 bases to trimming and J lost 2 bases, with 12 bases between them. CDR3 region: CASSPQRPNTEAFF. The CDR3 bases that were read are TGTGCCAGCAGCCCACAGAGGCCTAACACTGAA.

About this clone: Read coverage stops 3 residues before the CDR3 terminus; the germline J gene supplies the remainder. The chain uses TRBV20-1 and TRBJ1-1, with D tentatively TRBD1 (5 bases). The CDR3 sequence is 14 residues long. Per the germline V gene, CDR1 is DFQATT and CDR2 is SNEGSKA (reference sequence). The V gene lost 3 bases and the J gene lost 0 bases, with 11 bases spanning the gap. Here the CDR3 reads CSASGEGLNTEAFF. CDR3 bases read: TGCAGTGCTAGTGGAGAGGGGTTGAACACTGAA.

On this clone itself: The read finishes 3 residues shy of the CDR3 end, and the germline J gene is used to complete it. The chain has TRBV6-2 or TRBV6-3 and TRBJ2-7; unclear D gene. Germline V gene data show CDR1 as MNHEY and CDR2 as SVGEGT. This CDR3 is built from 13 residues. The V end lost 0 bases, the J end lost 3 bases, and 6 bases lay between the germline ends. CDR3 sequence: CASSYSNSYEQYF. Incomplete CDR3 DNA: TGTGCCAGCAGTTACTCGAACAGCTACGAG.

The DNA read from the CDR3 is TGTGCCAGCAGCGGCGGGACAGGGGGCCGGGAGACC. It codes for CASSGGTGGRET. The entire CDR3 is CASSGGTGGRETQYF. The J gene is TRBJ2-5, the V gene TRBV2, with 12 bases aligning to TRBD1. The CDR3 goes on 3 residues after the read ends, and that part is filled in from the germline J gene. The trim removed 6 bases at V and 5 bases at J, leaving 7 bases unmatched. The germline V gene has CDR1 SNHLY and CDR2 FYNNEI. The CDR3 has 15 amino acids. The full variable domain, completed using reference TRBV2 and TRBJ2-5, is EPEVTQTPSHQVTQMGQEVILRCVPISNHLYFYWYRQILGQKVEFLVSFYNNEISEKSEIFDDQFSVERPDGSNFTLKIRSTKLEDSAMYFCASSGGTGGRETQYFGPGTRLLVL.

About this clone itself: The read gets to within 3 residues of the CDR3 end, and the germline J gene fills in the rest. V usage is TRBV19 and J usage is TRBJ2-1; the match to TRBD1 covers 8 bases. The CDR3 runs 15 residues. Trimming at V came to 5 bases and at J to 8 bases, leaving 11 bases not matched to a gene. Germline loops: CDR1 LNHDA, CDR2 SQIVND (reference sequence). Incomplete CDR3 DNA: TGTGCCAGTAGTCCCCAGGGGGCGCGTTGGTATGAG. Translating gives CASSPQGARWYE. The complete CDR3 reads CASSPQGARWYEQFF.

On this clone itself: The read ends 3 residues before the CDR3 terminus; that terminus is restored from the germline J gene. V is TRBV6-2 or TRBV6-3 and J is TRBJ2-3; D ambiguous. V lost 4 bases to trimming and J lost 2 bases, with 7 bases between them. CDR3 length equals 13 residues. CDR1 and CDR2 (germline): MNHEY, SVGEGT. The CDR3 reads CASSFPNTDTQYF. The DNA read from the CDR3 is TGTGCCAGCAGTTTCCCTAACACAGATACG.

Turning to this clone: The sequence runs out 3 residues before the end of the CDR3; the remainder is reconstructed from the germline J gene. V is TRBV18 and J is TRBJ2-7; tentatively, D is TRBD1 (6 bases). V was clipped by 2 bases and J by 1 base, with 15 bases between them. CDR3 length equals 16 residues. Germline V gene lookup returns CDR1 KGHSH and CDR2 LQKENI. CDR3 sequence reads: CASSPVGQIGSYEQYF. The sequenced part of the CDR3 DNA is TGTGCCAGCTCACCAGTTGGACAGATAGGTTCCTACGAG. The whole variable domain, filled in from reference TRBV18 and TRBJ2-7, reads NAGVMQNPRHLVRRRGQEARLRCSPMKGHSHVYWYRQLPEEGLKFMVYLQKENIIDESGMPKERFSAEFPKEGPSILRIQQVVRGDSAAYFCASSPVGQIGSYEQYFGPGTRLTVT.

A note on this clone: Sequencing ends 3 residues short of the CDR3 end; the germline J gene provides the rest. This chain uses TRBV20-1 with TRBJ2-2, with 8 nucleotides matching TRBD2. This CDR3 is 14 amino acids long. Germline V gene data show CDR1 as DFQATT and CDR2 as SNEGSKA (reference sequence). J lost 4 bases, V lost 1 base, and 2 bases had no gene match. Incomplete CDR3 DNA: TGCAGTGCTAGAGTCGGGGGGGGCACCGGGGAG. Amino acid sequence: CSARVGGGTGE. The entire CDR3 protein reads CSARVGGGTGELFF.

As concerns this clone: Coverage ceases 3 residues before the CDR3 finishes, and the germline J gene fills in the end. The chain uses TRBV6-2 or TRBV6-3 and TRBJ2-2, with 9 bases lining up with TRBD1. Unmatched junction bases numbered 4, after V lost 10 bases and J lost 4 bases. CDR1 MNHEY and CDR2 SVGEGT come from the germline V gene. There are 13 residues in the CDR3. This CDR3 reads CATGTGITGELFF. Partial CDR3 DNA: TGTGCCACCGGGACAGGGATCACCGGGGAG.

Of note for this clone: The CDR3 end is not reached by the read, which stops 3 residues before it; the germline J gene fills it in. The rearrangement links TRBV6-2 or TRBV6-3 to TRBJ2-5, with 10 nucleotides matching TRBD2. With V trimmed by 5 bases and J by 4 bases, 4 bases remained unmatched. This CDR3 has 14 residues. Germline V gene sequence: CDR1 MNHEY, CDR2 SVGEGT. The CDR3 DNA, read in part, is TGTGCCAGCAGTCCTAGCGGGGGATCAGAGACC. It yields the protein CASSPSGGSET. The full-length CDR3 reads as CASSPSGGSETQYF.

The CDR3 bases that were read are TGTGCCAGCAGCTTTTACTCGGGGGGCGCGGAAGGC. It translates to CASSFYSGGAEG. The entire CDR3 sequence reads CASSFYSGGAEGYTF. V gene TRBV7-2 combines with J gene TRBJ1-2, with D possibly being TRBD1 (6 bases). From the germline J gene comes the end of the CDR3, since the read stops 3 residues before it. Germline CDR1 and CDR2: SGHTA and FQGNSA. The length of the CDR3 is 15 residues.

A word on this clone: The CDR3 end lies 3 residues beyond the end of the read and is filled in from the germline J gene. This chain uses TRBV6-1 with TRBJ1-2; TRBD1 matches at 9 bases. This CDR3 has 17 amino acids. V dropped 0 bases and J dropped 0; count of bases not matched to a gene: 5. In germline, CDR1 is MNHNS, CDR2 SASEGT. CDR3: CASSEAGQGEANYGYTF. The covered CDR3 bases are TGTGCCAGCAGTGAAGCGGGACAGGGTGAGGCTAACTATGGC.

Comments on this clone: The CDR3 goes on 3 residues after the read ends, and that part is filled in from the germline J gene. This chain links TRBV19 with TRBJ2-2; TRBD2 matches at 8 bases. J gave up 0 bases and V 5 bases, and 5 bases lay outside the gene matches. The CDR3 is 16 amino acids. Germline CDR1 reads LNHDA; CDR2 reads SQIVND (reference sequence). Here the CDR3 reads CASSRGGTANTGELFF. CDR3 bases read: TGTGCCAGTAGTCGCGGGGGGACCGCGAACACCGGGGAG.

Regarding this clone: The read gets to within 3 residues of the CDR3 end, and the germline J gene fills in the rest. The chain uses TRBV5-5 and TRBJ1-3, with D unresolved. CDR1 is SGHKS, CDR2 YYEKEE, per germline (reference sequence). The CDR3 extends over 15 amino acids. Trimming removed 4 bases from V and 0 bases from J, with 11 bases in between. CDR3 in amino acids: CASSGLAGSGNTIYF. The sequenced part of the CDR3 DNA is TGTGCCAGCAGCGGGTTGGCGGGCTCTGGAAACACC.